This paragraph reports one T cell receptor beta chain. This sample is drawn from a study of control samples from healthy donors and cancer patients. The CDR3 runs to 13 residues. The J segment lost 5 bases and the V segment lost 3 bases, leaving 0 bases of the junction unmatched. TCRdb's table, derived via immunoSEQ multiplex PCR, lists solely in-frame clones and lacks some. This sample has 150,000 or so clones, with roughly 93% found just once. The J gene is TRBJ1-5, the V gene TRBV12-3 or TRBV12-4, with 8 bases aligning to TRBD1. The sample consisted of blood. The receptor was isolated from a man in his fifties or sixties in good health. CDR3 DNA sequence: TGTGCCAGCAGTTTGACAGGGGATCAGCCCCAGCATTTT. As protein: CASSLTGDQPQHF.